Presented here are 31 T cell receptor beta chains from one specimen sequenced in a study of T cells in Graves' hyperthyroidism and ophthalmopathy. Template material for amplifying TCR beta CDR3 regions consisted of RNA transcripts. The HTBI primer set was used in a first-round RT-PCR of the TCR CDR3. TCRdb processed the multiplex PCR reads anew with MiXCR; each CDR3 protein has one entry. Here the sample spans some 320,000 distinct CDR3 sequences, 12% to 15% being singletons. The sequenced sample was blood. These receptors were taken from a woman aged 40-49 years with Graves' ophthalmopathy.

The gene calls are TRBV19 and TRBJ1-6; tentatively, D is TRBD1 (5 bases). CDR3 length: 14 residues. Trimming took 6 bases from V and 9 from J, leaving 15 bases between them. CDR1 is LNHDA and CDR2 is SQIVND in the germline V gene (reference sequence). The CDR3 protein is CASSPGLTASPLHF. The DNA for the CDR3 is TGTGCCAGTAGCCCGGGACTTACAGCTTCACCCCTCCACTTT.

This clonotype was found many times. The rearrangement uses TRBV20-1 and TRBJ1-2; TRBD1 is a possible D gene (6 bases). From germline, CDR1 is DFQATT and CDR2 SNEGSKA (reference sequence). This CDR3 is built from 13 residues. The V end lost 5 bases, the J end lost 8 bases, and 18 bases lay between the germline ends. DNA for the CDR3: TGCAGTGCTGCTGCAAACACAGGGTTCGGCTACACCTTC. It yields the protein CSAAANTGFGYTF.

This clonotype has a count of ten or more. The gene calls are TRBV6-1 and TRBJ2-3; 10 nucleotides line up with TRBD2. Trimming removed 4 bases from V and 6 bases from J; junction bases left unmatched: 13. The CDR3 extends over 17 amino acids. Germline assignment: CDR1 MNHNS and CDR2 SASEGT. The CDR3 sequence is CASSAGTSVRAGDTQYF. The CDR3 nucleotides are TGTGCCAGCAGTGCCGGGACTAGCGTTAGAGCGGGGGATACGCAGTATTTT.

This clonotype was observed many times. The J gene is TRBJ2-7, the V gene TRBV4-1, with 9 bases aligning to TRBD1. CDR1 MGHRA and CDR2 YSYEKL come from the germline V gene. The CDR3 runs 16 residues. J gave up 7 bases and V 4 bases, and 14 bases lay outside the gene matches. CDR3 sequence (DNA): TGCGCCAGCAGCCGAGCACAGGGGGCGCAAGGCGAAGAGCAGTACTTC. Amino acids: CASSRAQGAQGEEQYF.

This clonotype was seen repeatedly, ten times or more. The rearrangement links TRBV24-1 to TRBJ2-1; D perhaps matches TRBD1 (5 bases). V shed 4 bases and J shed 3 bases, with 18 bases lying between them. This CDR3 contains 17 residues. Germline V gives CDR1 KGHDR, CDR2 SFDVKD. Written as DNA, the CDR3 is TGTGCCACCAGTGACCCCTCTTCCGACAGTCTCTACAATGAGCAGTTCTTC. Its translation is CATSDPSSDSLYNEQFF.

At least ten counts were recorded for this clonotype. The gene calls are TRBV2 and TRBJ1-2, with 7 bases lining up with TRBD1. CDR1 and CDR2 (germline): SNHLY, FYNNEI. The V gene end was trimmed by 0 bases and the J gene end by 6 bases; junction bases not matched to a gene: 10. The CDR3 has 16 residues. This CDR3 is CASSEALLDRDNGYTF. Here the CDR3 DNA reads TGTGCCAGCAGTGAAGCGCTATTAGACAGGGATAATGGCTACACCTTC. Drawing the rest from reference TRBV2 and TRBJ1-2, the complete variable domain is EPEVTQTPSHQVTQMGQEVILRCVPISNHLYFYWYRQILGQKVEFLVSFYNNEISEKSEIFDDQFSVERPDGSNFTLKIRSTKLEDSAMYFCASSEALLDRDNGYTFGSGTRLTVV.

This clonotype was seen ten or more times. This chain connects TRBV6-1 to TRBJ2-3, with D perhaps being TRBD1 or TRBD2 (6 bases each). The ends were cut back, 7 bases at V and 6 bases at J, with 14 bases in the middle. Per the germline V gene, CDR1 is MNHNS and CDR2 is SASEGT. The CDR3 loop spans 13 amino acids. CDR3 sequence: CASNQGGQDTQYF. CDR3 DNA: TGTGCCAGCAATCAAGGGGGGCAGGATACGCAGTATTTT.

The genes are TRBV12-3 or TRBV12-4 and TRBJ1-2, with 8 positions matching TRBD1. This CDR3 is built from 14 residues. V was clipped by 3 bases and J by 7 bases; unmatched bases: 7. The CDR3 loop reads CASSFGRGLSGYTF. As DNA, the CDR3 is TGTGCCAGCAGTTTCGGCAGGGGGCTTAGTGGCTACACCTTC.

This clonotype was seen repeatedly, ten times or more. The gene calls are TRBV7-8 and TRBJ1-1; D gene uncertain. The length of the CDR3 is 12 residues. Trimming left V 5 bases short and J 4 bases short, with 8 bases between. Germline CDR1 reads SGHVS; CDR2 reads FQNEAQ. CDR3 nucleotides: TGTGCCAGCAGCCCAGAGCGCACTGAAGCTTTCTTT. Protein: CASSPERTEAFF.

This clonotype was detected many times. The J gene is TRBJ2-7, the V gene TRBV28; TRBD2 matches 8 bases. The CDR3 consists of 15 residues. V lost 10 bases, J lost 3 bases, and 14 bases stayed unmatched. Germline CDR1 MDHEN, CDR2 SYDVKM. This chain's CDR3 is CATHSGAGGIYEQYF. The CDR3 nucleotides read TGTGCCACCCACAGTGGGGCGGGGGGTATCTACGAGCAGTACTTC.

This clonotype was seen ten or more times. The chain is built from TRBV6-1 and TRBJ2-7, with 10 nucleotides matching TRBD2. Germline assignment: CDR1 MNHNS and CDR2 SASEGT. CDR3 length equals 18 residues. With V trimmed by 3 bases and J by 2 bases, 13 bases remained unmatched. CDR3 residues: CASSDLAGGTFNPYEQYF. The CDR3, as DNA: TGTGCCAGCAGTGATTTAGCGGGAGGAACCTTCAATCCCTACGAGCAGTACTTC.

DNA of the CDR3: TGTGCCAGCAGCTCCTCTCGAACCCACTCCCAGACAGGGGACAATCAGCCCCAGCATTTT. Its translation is CASSSSRTHSQTGDNQPQHF. The chain is built from TRBV7-7 and TRBJ1-5; 8 nucleotides line up with TRBD1. Germline trimming cut 4 bases from V and 3 bases from J; bases unmatched to any gene: 20. The CDR3 extends over 20 amino acids. CDR1 is SSHAT, CDR2 FNYEAQ, per germline (reference sequence).

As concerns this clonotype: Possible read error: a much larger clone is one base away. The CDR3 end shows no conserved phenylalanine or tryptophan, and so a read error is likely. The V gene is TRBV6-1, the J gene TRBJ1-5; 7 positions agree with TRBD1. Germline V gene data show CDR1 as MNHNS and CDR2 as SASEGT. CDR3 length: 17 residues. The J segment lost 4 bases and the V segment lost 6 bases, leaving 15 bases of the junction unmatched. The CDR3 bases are TGTGCCAGCAGCCTAGGGGTAGGGGGCGTAAGGAATCAGCCCCAGCATCTT. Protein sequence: CASSLGVGGVRNQPQHL.

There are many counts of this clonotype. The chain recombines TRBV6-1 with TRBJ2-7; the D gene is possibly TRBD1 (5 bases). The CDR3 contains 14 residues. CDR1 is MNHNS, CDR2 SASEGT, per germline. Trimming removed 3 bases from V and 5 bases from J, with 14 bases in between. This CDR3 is CASSEGLRPHEQYF. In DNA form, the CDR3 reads TGTGCCAGCAGTGAGGGGCTTCGACCCCACGAGCAGTACTTC.

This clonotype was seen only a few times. The CDR3 nucleotides are TGTGCCAGTAGTACCCAGGGTGTAAATTCACCCCTCCACTTT. This translates into CASSTQGVNSPLHF. The chain employs TRBV19 and TRBJ1-6; possible D gene TRBD1, 5 bases. This CDR3 is 14 amino acids long. Germline V gene sequence: CDR1 LNHDA, CDR2 SQIVND (reference sequence). Trimming left V 4 bases short and J 7 bases short, with 11 bases between. Full variable domain (remainder filled in from reference TRBV19 and TRBJ1-6): DGGITQSPKYLFRKEGQNVTLSCEQNLNHDAMYWYRQDPGQGLRLIYYSQIVNDFQKGDIAEGYSVSREKKESFPLTVTSAQKNPTAFYLCASSTQGVNSPLHFGNGTRLTVT.

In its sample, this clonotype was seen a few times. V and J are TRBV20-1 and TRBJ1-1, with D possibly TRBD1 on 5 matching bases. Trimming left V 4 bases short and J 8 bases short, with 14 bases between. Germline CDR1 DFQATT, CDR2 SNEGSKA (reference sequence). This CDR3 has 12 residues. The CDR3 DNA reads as TGCAGTGCTATACCAGGGACGGTCGAAGCTTTCTTT. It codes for CSAIPGTVEAFF.

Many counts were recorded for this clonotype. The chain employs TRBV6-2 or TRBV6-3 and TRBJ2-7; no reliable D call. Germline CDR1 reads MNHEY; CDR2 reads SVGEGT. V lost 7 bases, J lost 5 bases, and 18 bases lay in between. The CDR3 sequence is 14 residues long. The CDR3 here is CASINGVVGDEQYF. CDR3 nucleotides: TGTGCCAGCATAAACGGTGTCGTTGGGGACGAGCAGTACTTC.

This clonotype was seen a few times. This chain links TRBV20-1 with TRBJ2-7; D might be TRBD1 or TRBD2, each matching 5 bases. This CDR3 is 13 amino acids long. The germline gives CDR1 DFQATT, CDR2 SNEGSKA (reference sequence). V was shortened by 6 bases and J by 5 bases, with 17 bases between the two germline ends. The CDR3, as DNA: TGCAGTGCCCCCCGAGGGGCCCGGGACGAGCAGTACTTC. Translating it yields CSAPRGARDEQYF.

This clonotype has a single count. The CDR3 sequence is CSVRAGGETQYF. CDR3 nucleotide sequence: TGCAGCGTTCGAGCGGGAGGGGAGACCCAGTACTTC. The chain couples TRBV29-1 to TRBJ2-5, with 10 positions matching TRBD2. The ends lost 5 bases at V and 5 bases at J; junction bases unmatched: 2. Germline values: CDR1 SQVTM, CDR2 ANQGSEA. The CDR3 consists of 12 residues.

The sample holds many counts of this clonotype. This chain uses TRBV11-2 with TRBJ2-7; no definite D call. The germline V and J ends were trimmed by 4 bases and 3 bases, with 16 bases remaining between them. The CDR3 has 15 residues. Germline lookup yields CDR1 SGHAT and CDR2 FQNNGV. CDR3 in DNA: TGTGCCAGCAGCTATCAGTCCAACCTCTTCTACGAGCAGTACTTC. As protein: CASSYQSNLFYEQYF. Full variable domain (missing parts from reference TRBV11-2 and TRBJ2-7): EAGVAQSPRYKIIEKRQSVAFWCNPISGHATLYWYQQILGQGPKLLIQFQNNGVVDDSQLPKDRFSAERLKGVDSTLKIQPAKLEDSAVYLCASSYQSNLFYEQYFGPGTRLTVT.

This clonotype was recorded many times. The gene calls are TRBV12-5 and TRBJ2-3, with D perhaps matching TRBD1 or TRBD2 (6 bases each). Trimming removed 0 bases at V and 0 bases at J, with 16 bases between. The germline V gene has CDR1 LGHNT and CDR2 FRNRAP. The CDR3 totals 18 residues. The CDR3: CASGLVLSGATSTDTQYF. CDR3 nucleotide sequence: TGTGCTAGTGGTTTGGTACTTTCGGGGGCGACTAGCACAGATACGCAGTATTTT.

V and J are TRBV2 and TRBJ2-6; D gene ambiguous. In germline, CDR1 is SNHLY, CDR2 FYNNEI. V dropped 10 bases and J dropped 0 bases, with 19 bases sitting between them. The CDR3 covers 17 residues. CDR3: CATKGTHLRSGANVLTF. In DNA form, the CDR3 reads TGTGCCACCAAGGGAACACATTTGCGCTCTGGGGCCAACGTCCTGACTTTC.

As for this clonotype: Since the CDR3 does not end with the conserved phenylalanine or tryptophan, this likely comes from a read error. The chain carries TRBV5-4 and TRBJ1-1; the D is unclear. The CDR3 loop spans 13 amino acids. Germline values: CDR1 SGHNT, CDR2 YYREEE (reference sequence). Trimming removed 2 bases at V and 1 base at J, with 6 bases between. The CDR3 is CASSFDRNTEAFL. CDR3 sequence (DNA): TGTGCCAGCAGCTTCGATAGGAACACTGAAGCTTTCCTT.

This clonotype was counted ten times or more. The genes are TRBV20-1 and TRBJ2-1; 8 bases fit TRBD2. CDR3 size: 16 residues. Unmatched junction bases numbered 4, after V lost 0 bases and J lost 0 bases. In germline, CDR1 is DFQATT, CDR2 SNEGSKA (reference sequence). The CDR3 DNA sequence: TGCAGTGCTAGAGATCCTAGCGGGCACTCCTACAATGAGCAGTTCTTC. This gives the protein CSARDPSGHSYNEQFF.

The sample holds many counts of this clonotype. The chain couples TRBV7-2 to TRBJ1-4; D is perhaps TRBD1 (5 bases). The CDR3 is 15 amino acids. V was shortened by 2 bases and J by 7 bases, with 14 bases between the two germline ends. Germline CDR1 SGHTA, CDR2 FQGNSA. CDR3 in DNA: TGTGCCAGCAGCTTAATAGCGCAGGGTCGTGAAAAACTGTTTTTT. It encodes CASSLIAQGREKLFF.

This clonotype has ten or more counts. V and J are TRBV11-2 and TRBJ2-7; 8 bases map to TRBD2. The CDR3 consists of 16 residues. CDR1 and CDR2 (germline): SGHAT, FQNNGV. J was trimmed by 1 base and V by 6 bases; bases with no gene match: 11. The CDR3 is CASSSNQLADSYEQYF. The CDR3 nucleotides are TGTGCCAGCAGTTCAAACCAACTAGCGGATTCCTACGAGCAGTACTTC.

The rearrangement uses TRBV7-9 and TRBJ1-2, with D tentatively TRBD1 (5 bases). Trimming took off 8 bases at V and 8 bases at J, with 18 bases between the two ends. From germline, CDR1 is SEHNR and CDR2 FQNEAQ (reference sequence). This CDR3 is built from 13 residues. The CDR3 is CASSRDELEGYTF. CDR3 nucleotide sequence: TGTGCCAGCTCAAGGGACGAATTGGAAGGCTACACCTTC.

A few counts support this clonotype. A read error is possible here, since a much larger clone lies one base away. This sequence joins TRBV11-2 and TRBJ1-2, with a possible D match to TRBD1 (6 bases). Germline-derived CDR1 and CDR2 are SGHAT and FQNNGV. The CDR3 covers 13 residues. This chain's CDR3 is CVSSLQGASGYTF. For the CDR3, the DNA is TGTGTCAGCAGCCTACAGGGAGCCTCCGGCTACACCTTC.

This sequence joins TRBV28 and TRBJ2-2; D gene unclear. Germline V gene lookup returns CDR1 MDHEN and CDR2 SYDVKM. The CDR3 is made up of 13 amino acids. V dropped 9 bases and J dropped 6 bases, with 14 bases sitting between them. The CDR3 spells CASLAYSPGELFF. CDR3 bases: TGTGCCAGTTTGGCCTACAGTCCCGGGGAGCTGTTTTTT.

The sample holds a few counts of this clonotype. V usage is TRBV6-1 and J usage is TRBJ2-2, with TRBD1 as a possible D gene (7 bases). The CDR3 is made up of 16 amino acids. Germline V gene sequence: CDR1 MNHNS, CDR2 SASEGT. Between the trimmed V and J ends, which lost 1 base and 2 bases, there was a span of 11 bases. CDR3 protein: CASSEGRDSNTGELFF. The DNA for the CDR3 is TGTGCCAGCAGTGAAGGGAGGGACAGTAACACCGGGGAGCTGTTTTTT.

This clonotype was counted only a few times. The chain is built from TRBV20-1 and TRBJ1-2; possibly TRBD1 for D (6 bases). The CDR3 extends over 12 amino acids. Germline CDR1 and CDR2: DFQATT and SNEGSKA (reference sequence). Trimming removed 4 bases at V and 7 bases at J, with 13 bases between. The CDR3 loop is CSAIGGTGGYTF. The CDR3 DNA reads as TGCAGTGCTATCGGGGGCACTGGTGGCTACACCTTC.